This TCR beta chain is from a study of siplizumab effects on memory and regulatory T cells. V dropped 8 bases and J dropped 6 bases, with 11 bases sitting between them. CDR1 and CDR2 (germline): MNHNS, SASEGT. The length of the CDR3 is 11 residues. The method was immunoSEQ multiplex PCR; TCRdb's version includes in-frame clones alone and lacks a portion of them. The data hold 60,000 to 65,000 clones, with roughly 85% observed a single time. Sample: memory CD4+ T cells sorted from blood. The TCR comes from a human donor in good health. V is TRBV6-1 and J is TRBJ2-7, with D tentatively TRBD1 (5 bases). CDR3 DNA: TGTGCCAGCCCCCAGGGTCTCGAGCAGTACTTC. Residues: CASPQGLEQYF.